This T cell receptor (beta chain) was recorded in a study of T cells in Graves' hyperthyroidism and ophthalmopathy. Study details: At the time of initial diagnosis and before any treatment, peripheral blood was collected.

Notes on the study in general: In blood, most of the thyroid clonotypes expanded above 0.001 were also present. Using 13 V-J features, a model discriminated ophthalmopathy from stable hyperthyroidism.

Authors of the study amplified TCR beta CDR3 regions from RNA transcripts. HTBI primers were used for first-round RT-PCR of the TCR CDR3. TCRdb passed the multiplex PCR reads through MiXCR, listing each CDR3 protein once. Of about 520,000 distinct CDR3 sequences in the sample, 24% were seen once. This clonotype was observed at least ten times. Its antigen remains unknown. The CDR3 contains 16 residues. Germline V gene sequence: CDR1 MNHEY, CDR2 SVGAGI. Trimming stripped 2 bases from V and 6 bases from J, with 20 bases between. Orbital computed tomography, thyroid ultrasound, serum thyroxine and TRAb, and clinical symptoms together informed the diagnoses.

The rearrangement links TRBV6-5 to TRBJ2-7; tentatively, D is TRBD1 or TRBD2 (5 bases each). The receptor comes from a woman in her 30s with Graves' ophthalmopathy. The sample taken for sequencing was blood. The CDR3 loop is CASSYGVNEGFVEQYF. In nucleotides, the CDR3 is TGTGCCAGCAGTTACGGGGTGAACGAGGGGTTTGTCGAGCAGTACTTC.